This T cell receptor beta chain was recorded in a study of blood T cells in healthy people across ages. Points on this clonotype: Antigen: not known.

Overall study results and limits: Estimated diversity across one million T cells was deemed an underestimate.

The CDR3 runs 15 residues. The germline V gene has CDR1 SGHTA and CDR2 FQGNSA. V was clipped by 5 bases and J by 5 bases, with 17 bases between them. Alongside a J-beta primer mix, a sample-barcoded 5' primer served in a second PCR lasting about 6 to 11 cycles. TCRdb reprocessed the 5' RACE reads with MiXCR, giving one entry per CDR3 protein. The table has roughly 860,000 distinct CDR3 sequences, 62% seen once; the top ten hold about 30%. The TCR comes from a man aged 25-45 years in good health. V is TRBV7-2 and J is TRBJ2-3; D assignment may be TRBD1 or TRBD2 (6 bases each). The sequencing sample was made of blood. The CDR3 DNA sequence: TGTGCCAGCAGCCCCGTCGGGGGCCGAGGAGATACGCAGTATTTT. It specifies CASSPVGGRGDTQYF.